The source of this TCR beta chain is a study of identical twins. General observations from the study: Invariant populations such as MAIT and iNKT cells could partly muddle zero-insertion analyses.

The CDR3 has 13 residues. V dropped 4 bases and J dropped 2 bases, with 9 bases sitting between them. Germline CDR1 reads SQVTM; CDR2 reads ANQGSEA. About this clonotype itself: The antigen is not known.

One entry per CDR3 protein results from TCRdb running MiXCR on the 5' RACE reads. This table holds 570,000 or so distinct CDR3 sequences, roughly 9.5% found once. Separately, the same data were catalogued under a study of yellow fever vaccine responses in identical twins.

Specimen: PBMCs. The chain couples TRBV29-1 to TRBJ1-3; possibly TRBD1 for D (5 bases). The clonotype comes from a woman in her late teens or twenties in good health. The CDR3 coding sequence is TGCAGCGTTGCCGAGGGGACTGGAAACACCATATATTTT. Translation: CSVAEGTGNTIYF.